Listed here is a single T cell receptor (beta chain). This clonotype was recorded at least ten times. Its antigen is not yet known. One base away there is no much larger clone; base qualities are not given. Cut back by 5 bases and 5 bases, the V and J ends lie 15 bases apart. The CDR3, cysteine through phenylalanine, is 13 amino acids long. The kept DNA is CDR3 alone, 39 bases in frame from the first base. CDR1 is given as GTSNPN and CDR2 as SVGIG, both from the germline V gene (reference sequence). Graves' hyperthyroidism was defined as stable when no progression to ophthalmopathy occurred over 18 months of follow-up. The hyperthyroidism patients were between 18 and 65 years old and newly diagnosed, with a disease duration of less than 2 months. Patients with uncontrolled infections, other autoimmune diseases, pregnancy or lactation were excluded. Clinical symptoms, serum thyroxine and TRAb, thyroid ultrasound, and orbital computed tomography formed the basis for the diagnoses. PBMCs were separated from roughly 10 ml of fresh peripheral blood using Ficoll-Paque density gradient centrifugation. Total RNA was extracted with Trizol reagent, and quality was checked on an Agilent 2100 Bioanalyzer.

The data originate from a study of T cells in Graves' hyperthyroidism and ophthalmopathy (dated by TCRdb to 2018 to 2020). At the level of the whole study: Peripheral blood samples were taken at initial diagnosis, before any treatment was given. A discovery cohort of approximately 100 patients, approximately 44 with Graves' ophthalmopathy and 57 with stable Graves' hyperthyroidism, was used to find distinguishing TCR V-J signatures. An independent validation cohort of about 19 hyperthyroidism patients and more than 15 patients who later progressed to ophthalmopathy tested prospective prediction of ophthalmopathy. For training and testing, the roughly 93 patients in the discovery cohort were randomly divided in a 7:3 ratio. In over five Graves' hyperthyroidism patients, the study also compared T-cell repertoires from thyroid tissue with T-cell repertoires from blood. Following sampling, methimazole starting at 30 mg daily was given to hyperthyroidism patients, and high-dose intravenous methylprednisolone was given to ophthalmopathy patients. According to the paper, TCR Vbeta CDR3 sequencing was carried out on over 130 peripheral blood samples, which came from more than 40 ophthalmopathy, around 74 hyperthyroidism and approximately 17 progressor patients.

General findings and caveats noted by the study authors: In validation, the model predicted progression to ophthalmopathy a median of about 6.5 months before onset, with over 55% sensitivity and about 72% specificity. Most expanded thyroid clonotypes (frequency above 0.001) were also detected in blood, a finding suggesting that blood repertoires may reflect thyroid immune responses. Sample size was not statistically predetermined, and investigators were not blinded to group allocation. In cross-validation, a model built on a 13 V-J signature told ophthalmopathy apart from stable hyperthyroidism with approximately 90% sensitivity and around 84% specificity, and in testing the same model reached 80%/75%.

TCR beta CDR3 regions were amplified from RNA transcripts. For the first round of RT-PCR on the TCR CDR3, the HTBI primer set was used together with the Qiagen OneStep RT-PCR kit. A second multiplex PCR round built the libraries, followed by size selection and purification. The libraries were sequenced on an Illumina HiSeq2000 using paired-end 100 bp reads. The authors' pipeline ran thus. SOAPnuke was used to process the raw data, throwing out any read that contained adapters or uncalled bases, had a mean Phred below 15, or lacked an exact constant-primer or identifier match. COPE v1.2.5 was used to merge high-quality paired reads, and clonotypes were defined as unique nucleotide sequences. Clonotypes were aligned to IMGT TRBV, TRBD and TRBJ reference segments using MiTCR v1.1. The analysis was restricted to V-J combinations with a frequency above 0.0001, which together covered 99.2% of the repertoires. The TCS score was defined as the ratio of F50 (clonal expansion) to E x V (chaos), calculated using BLOSUM62-based TCRdist between CDR3 peptides within each V-J. Welch's t-statistics and random forest reduced 450 to 600 V-J features to 10 to 15, which were used in a naive Bayes classifier (R e1071). TCRdb ran its own pipeline on the public reads, namely fastp trimming at Q25 and MiXCR clone calling, and kept in-frame beta chains. Merged by CDR3 protein, the rows form single entries marked with the most common genes and DNA. TCRdb assigned the V and J calls; the authors' analysis was not used. The sample includes hundreds of thousands of distinct CDR3 sequences, with 14% observed a single time. The top ten constitute about a tenth of the sample.

The sequenced sample consisted of blood. The chain is made from TRBV30 and TRBJ1-1, with a tentative D gene TRBD1 over 6 matching bases. This TCR derives from a woman aged 18-29 years with Graves' hyperthyroidism. Here is the DNA: TGTGCCTGGGCCCTACAGGGATGGACTGAAGCTTTCTTT. It codes for CAWALQGWTEAFF.